This T cell receptor (beta chain) emerged from a study of T-cell memory formation after mild COVID-19. Study details: Largely donor-specific TCR clusters were found.

Whole-study results and caveats: Clones that got smaller from day 15 to 85 had even CD4/CD8, while clones growing later tipped toward CD4+. CD4+ contracting clones lay mainly in CM and EM, CD8+ ones in EMRA.

TCRdb itself ran the 5' RACE reads through MiXCR, one entry per CDR3 protein. The sample consists of 140,000 or so distinct CDR3 sequences, more than 13% of them appearing once. The CDR3 length is 11 residues. Per germline, CDR1 SGHVT and CDR2 SQSDAQ. The V end lost 5 bases, the J end lost 2 bases, and 4 bases lay between the germline ends. This clonotype was observed a few times. As yet, its antigen is unknown. The rearrangement links TRBV7-4 to TRBJ2-7; D is ambiguous. The source material was PBMCs or a T cell subset sorted from them (not recorded which). The sequence came from an adult woman who had mild COVID-19 (a few samples of this study predate the infection). Cell type and time point are not known. The CDR3 DNA reads as TGTGCCAGCAGCCTCCCCTACGAGCAGTACTTC. It yields the protein CASSLPYEQYF. The complete variable domain, with remaining parts taken from reference TRBV7-4 and TRBJ2-7, reads GAGVSQSPRYKVAKRGRDVALRCDSISGHVTLYWYRQTLGQGSEVLTYSQSDAQRDKSGRPSGRFSAERPERSVSTLKIQRTEQGDSAVYLCASSLPYEQYFGPGTRLTVT.